Following are 13 T cell receptor beta chains from one sample sequenced in a study of blood T cell repertoires in COVID-19. Data came from immunoSEQ multiplex PCR; TCRdb stores just in-frame clones and leaves some out. Here the sample spans about 170,000 clones, approximately 84% being singletons. Sequenced: peripheral blood. These receptors came from a man aged 35 to 55 who had recovered from COVID-19.

The chain carries TRBV5-4 and TRBJ2-3, with TRBD2 matching 9 bases. Germline values: CDR1 SGHNT, CDR2 YYREEE (reference sequence). The CDR3 is 15 residues long. J gave up 7 bases and V 0 bases, and 6 bases lay outside the gene matches. In DNA, the CDR3 is TGTGCCAGCAGCTTGGGCAGCGGGGGGACAAATACGCAGTATTTT. Residues: CASSLGSGGTNTQYF. The complete variable domain, with remaining parts taken from reference TRBV5-4 and TRBJ2-3, reads ETGVTQSPTHLIKTRGQQVTLRCSSQSGHNTVSWYQQALGQGPQFIFQYYREEENGRGNFPPRFSGLQFPNYSSELNVNALELDDSALYLCASSLGSGGTNTQYFGPGTRLTVL.

This sequence joins TRBV7-9 and TRBJ2-5; possibly TRBD1 for D (6 bases). The CDR3 is made up of 19 amino acids. Germline V CDR1 and CDR2: SEHNR, FQNEAQ (reference sequence). The ends were cut back, 5 bases at V and 1 base at J, with 26 bases in the middle. CDR3 in DNA: TGTGCCAGCAGCCCTAAGGGGTTATGGGGGCCCTATATCCAAGAGACCCAGTACTTC. Its translation is CASSPKGLWGPYIQETQYF.

The J gene is TRBJ2-3, the V gene TRBV7-9; 7 nucleotides align to TRBD2. V lost 5 bases and J lost 7; bases outside the gene matches: 6. CDR1 SEHNR and CDR2 FQNEAQ come from the germline V gene (reference sequence). The CDR3 consists of 13 residues. The CDR3 DNA follows: TGTGCCAGCAGCAACCAACTAGCGAATACGCAGTATTTT. This sequence encodes CASSNQLANTQYF.

The J gene is TRBJ2-2, the V gene TRBV30, with D uncertain. The V gene's germline CDR1 is GTSNPN and CDR2 SVGIG (reference sequence). With 2 bases removed from V and 1 base from J, the gap between germline ends came to 5 bases. The CDR3 totals 13 residues. The CDR3, as DNA: TGTGCCTGGAGTTCAGAGAACACCGGGGAGCTGTTTTTT. Translating gives CAWSSENTGELFF.

This rearrangement joins TRBV4-1 to TRBJ2-1; 8 bases agree with TRBD2. The CDR3 has 13 residues. The V gene end was trimmed by 4 bases and the J gene end by 8 bases; junction bases not matched to a gene: 4. Germline values: CDR1 MGHRA, CDR2 YSYEKL. CDR3 sequence (DNA): TGCGCCAGCAGCCGAGCGGGAGAAGATGAGCAGTTCTTC. Translating it yields CASSRAGEDEQFF.

The V call is TRBV20-1, the J call TRBJ2-7; TRBD2 is a possible D gene (6 bases). The ends were cut back, 2 bases at V and 6 bases at J, with 8 bases in the middle. Germline CDR1 DFQATT, CDR2 SNEGSKA (reference sequence). The CDR3 sequence is 11 residues long. CDR3: CSARWDSEQYF. The CDR3 region has the DNA TGCAGTGCTAGATGGGACTCCGAGCAGTACTTC.

The chain recombines TRBV11-2 with TRBJ1-2; a possible D gene is TRBD1 (6 bases). The CDR3 extends over 15 amino acids. Trimming cost V 5 bases and J 4 bases, with 17 bases left between them. CDR1 SGHAT and CDR2 FQNNGV come from the germline V gene. CDR3 DNA: TGTGCCAGCAGCGCCGGGACACCGAGGCCCTATGGCTACACCTTC. Translated: CASSAGTPRPYGYTF.

The rearrangement uses TRBV24-1 and TRBJ2-5; 7 nucleotides line up with TRBD2. J was trimmed by 4 bases and V by 0 bases; bases with no gene match: 1. Germline V gene data show CDR1 as KGHDR and CDR2 as SFDVKD. The CDR3 consists of 14 residues. The CDR3 sequence is CATSDLTGGETQYF. The CDR3 DNA is TGTGCCACCAGTGATTTGACGGGAGGAGAGACCCAGTACTTC.

The chain carries TRBV15 and TRBJ2-7, with 7 bases identical to TRBD1. There are 11 residues in the CDR3. From germline, CDR1 is LNHNV and CDR2 YYDKDF (reference sequence). Trimming cost V 5 bases and J 6 bases; bases outside gene matches: 1. The CDR3 here is CATSGTVEQYF. Written as DNA, the CDR3 is TGTGCCACCAGCGGGACAGTCGAGCAGTACTTC.

The chain joins TRBV6-2 or TRBV6-3 to TRBJ2-7; D is possibly TRBD1 (6 bases). CDR3 length: 14 amino acids. Germline CDR1 and CDR2: MNHEY and SVGEGT. The V end lost 0 bases, the J end lost 6 bases, and 12 bases lay between the germline ends. The CDR3 DNA is TGTGCCAGCAGTTACTCACAGGGTGTAGGCGAGCAGTACTTC. Protein product: CASSYSQGVGEQYF.

The V and J genes are TRBV28 and TRBJ1-1; 12 positions agree with TRBD1. The CDR3 sequence is 15 residues long. Per germline, CDR1 MDHEN and CDR2 SYDVKM. V shed 1 base, J shed 7 bases, and the junction held 4 bases outside the gene matches. The CDR3 sequence: CASSLSGTGGGEAFF. CDR3 DNA: TGTGCCAGCAGTTTATCTGGGACAGGGGGCGGTGAAGCTTTCTTT. Full variable domain (remainder filled in from reference TRBV28 and TRBJ1-1): DVKVTQSSRYLVKRTGEKVFLECVQDMDHENMFWYRQDPGLGLRLIYFSYDVKMKEKGDIPEGYSVSREKKERFSLILESASTNQTSMYLCASSLSGTGGGEAFFGQGTRLTVV.

This clone was found many times. The genes are TRBV4-2 and TRBJ1-1, with a weak D call TRBD1 (6 bases). The CDR3 runs 15 residues. The V and J ends lost 0 bases and 7 bases respectively, with 15 bases between them. Germline CDR1 reads LGHNA; CDR2 reads YNFKEQ. For the CDR3, the DNA is TGTGCCAGCAGCCAAGAAAGTGTGGCAGGGGTTGAAGCTTTCTTT. It encodes CASSQESVAGVEAFF.

The V call is TRBV15, the J call TRBJ2-3, with TRBD2 matching over 13 bases. The V gene's germline CDR1 is LNHNV and CDR2 YYDKDF (reference sequence). The CDR3 totals 14 residues. The V segment lost 5 bases and the J segment 6 bases; nucleotides outside the gene matches: 2. CDR3 bases: TGTGCCACCAGCCCGACTAGCGGGGGGGATACGCAGTATTTT. The encoded protein is CATSPTSGGDTQYF.